This paragraph reports one T cell receptor (beta chain). Its antigen is as yet unknown. This entry is derived from a study of T cell responses to AZD1222 COVID-19 vaccine. Findings and caveats of the study: Variant regions that are unmutated are reportedly the target of nearly half of spike-specific TCRs.

The table came from immunoSEQ multiplex PCR; TCRdb's copy has only in-frame clones and leaves some out. Of about 60,000 clones listed, over 65% were seen once; the top ten hold roughly 3.5%. The sequence derives from an adult who received the AZD1222 COVID-19 vaccine. Sequencing was performed on peripheral blood, taken 28 days after the second AZD1222 dose.

Written as DNA, the CDR3 is TGTGCCAGCAGTGACGGCTTAGCCTACAATGAGCAGTTCTTC. Protein sequence: CASSDGLAYNEQFF. V is TRBV6-6 and J is TRBJ2-1; D uncertain. Trimming took 5 bases from V and 2 from J, leaving 10 bases between them. The CDR3 covers 14 residues. Germline V gives CDR1 MNHNY, CDR2 SVGAGI (reference sequence).